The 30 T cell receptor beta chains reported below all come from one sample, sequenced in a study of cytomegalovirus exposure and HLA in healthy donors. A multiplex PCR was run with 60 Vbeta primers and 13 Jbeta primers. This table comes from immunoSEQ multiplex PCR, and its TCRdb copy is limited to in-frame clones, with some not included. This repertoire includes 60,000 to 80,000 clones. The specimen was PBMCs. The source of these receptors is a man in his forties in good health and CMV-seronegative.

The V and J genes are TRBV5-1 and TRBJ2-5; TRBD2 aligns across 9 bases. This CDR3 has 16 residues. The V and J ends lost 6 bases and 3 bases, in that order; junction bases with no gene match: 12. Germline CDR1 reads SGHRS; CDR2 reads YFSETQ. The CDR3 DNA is TGCGCCAGCAACGAATATAGCGGGAGAGGGGAAGAGACCCAGTACTTC. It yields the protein CASNEYSGRGEETQYF.

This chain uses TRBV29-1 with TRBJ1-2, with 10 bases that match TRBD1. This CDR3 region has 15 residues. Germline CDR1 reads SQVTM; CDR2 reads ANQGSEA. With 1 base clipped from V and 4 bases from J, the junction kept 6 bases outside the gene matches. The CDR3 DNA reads TGCAGCGTTGAAGTTATGGGACAGGGGTCCTATGGCTACACCTTC. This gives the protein CSVEVMGQGSYGYTF.

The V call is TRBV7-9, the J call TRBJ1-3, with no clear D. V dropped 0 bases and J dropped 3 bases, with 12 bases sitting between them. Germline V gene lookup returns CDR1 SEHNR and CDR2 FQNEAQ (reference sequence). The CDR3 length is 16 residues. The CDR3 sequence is CASSLATGRVGNTIYF. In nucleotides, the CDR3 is TGTGCCAGCAGCTTAGCTACGGGGAGAGTTGGAAACACCATATATTTT.

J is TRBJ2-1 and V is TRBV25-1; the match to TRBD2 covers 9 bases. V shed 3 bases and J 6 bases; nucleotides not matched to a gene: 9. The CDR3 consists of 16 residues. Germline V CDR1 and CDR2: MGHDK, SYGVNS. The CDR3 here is CASSEVLASGINEQFF. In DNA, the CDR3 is TGTGCCAGCAGTGAGGTTTTGGCTAGCGGGATCAATGAGCAGTTCTTC.

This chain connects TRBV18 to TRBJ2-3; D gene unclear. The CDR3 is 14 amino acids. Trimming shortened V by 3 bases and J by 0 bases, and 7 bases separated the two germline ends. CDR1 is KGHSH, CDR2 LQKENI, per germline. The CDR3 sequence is CASSPNPSTDTQYF. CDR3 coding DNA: TGTGCCAGCTCACCTAATCCTAGCACAGATACGCAGTATTTT.

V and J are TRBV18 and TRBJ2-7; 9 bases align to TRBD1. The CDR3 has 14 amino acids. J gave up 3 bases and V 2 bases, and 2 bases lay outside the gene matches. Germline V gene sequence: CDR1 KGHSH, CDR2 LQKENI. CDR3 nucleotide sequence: TGTGCCAGCTCACCAGGACAGGGGAGCTACGAGCAGTACTTC. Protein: CASSPGQGSYEQYF.

CDR3: CASSLGGTSNQETQYF. The DNA for the CDR3 is TGTGCCAGCAGCTTAGGTGGGACTAGCAATCAAGAGACCCAGTACTTC. The chain couples TRBV11-3 to TRBJ2-5; 9 positions match TRBD2. The CDR3 has 16 residues. After removal of 1 base from V and 2 bases from J, the junction contained 5 bases not matched to a gene. CDR1 and CDR2 (germline): SGHNT, YENEEA.

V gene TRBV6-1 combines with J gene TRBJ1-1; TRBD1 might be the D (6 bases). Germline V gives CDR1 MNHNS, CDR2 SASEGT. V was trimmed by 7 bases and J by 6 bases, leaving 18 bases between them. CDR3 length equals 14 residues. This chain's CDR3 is CASTIGGGLPEAFF. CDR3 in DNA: TGTGCCAGCACCATAGGGGGAGGGTTGCCTGAAGCTTTCTTT.

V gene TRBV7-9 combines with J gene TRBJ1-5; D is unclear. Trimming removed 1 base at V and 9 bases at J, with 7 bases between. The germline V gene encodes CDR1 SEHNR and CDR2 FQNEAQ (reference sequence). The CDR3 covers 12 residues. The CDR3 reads CASSLGPLPQHF. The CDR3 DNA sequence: TGTGCCAGCAGCTTAGGTCCTTTGCCCCAGCATTTT.

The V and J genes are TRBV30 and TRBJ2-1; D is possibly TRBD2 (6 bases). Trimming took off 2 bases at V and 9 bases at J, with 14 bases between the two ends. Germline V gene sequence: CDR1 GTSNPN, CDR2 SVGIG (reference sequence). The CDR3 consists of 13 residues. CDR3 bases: TGTGCCTGGAGTCCTCTTGACGGGAGTGAGCAGTTCTTC. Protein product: CAWSPLDGSEQFF.

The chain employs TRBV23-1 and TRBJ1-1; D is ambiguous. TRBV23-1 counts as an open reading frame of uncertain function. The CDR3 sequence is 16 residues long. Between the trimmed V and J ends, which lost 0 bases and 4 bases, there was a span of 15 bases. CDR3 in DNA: TGCGCCAGCAGTCAATCGATCGGCGCTTCGGGCACTGAAGCTTTCTTT. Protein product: CASSQSIGASGTEAFF.

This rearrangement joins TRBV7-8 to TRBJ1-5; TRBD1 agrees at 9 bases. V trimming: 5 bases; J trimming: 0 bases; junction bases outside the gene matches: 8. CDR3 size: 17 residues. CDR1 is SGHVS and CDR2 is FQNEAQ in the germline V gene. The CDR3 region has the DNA TGTGCCAGCAGCCAACGGACAGGGGCCCTTAGCAATCAGCCCCAGCATTTT. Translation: CASSQRTGALSNQPQHF.

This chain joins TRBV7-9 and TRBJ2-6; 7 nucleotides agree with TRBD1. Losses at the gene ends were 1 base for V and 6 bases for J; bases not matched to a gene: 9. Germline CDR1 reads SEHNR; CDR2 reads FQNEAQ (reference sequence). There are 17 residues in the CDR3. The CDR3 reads CASSLDTGVIEANVLTF. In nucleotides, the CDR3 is TGTGCCAGCAGCTTAGATACAGGGGTAATTGAGGCCAACGTCCTGACTTTC. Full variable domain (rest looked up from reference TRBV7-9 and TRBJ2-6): DTGVSQNPRHKITKRGQNVTFRCDPISEHNRLYWYRQTLGQGPEFLTYFQNEAQLEKSRLLSDRFSAERPKGSFSTLEIQRTEQGDSAMYLCASSLDTGVIEANVLTFGAGSRLTVL.

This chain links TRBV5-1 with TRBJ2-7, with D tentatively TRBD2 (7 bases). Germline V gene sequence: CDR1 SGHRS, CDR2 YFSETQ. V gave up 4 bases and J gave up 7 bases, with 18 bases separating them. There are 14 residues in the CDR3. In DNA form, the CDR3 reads TGCGCCAGCAGCCAAACGCAGGGGAGGGGAGAGCAGTACTTC. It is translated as CASSQTQGRGEQYF.

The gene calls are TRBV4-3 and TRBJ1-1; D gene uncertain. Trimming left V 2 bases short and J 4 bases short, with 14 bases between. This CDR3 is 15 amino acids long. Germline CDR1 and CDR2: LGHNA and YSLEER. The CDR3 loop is CASSQKGRGSTEAFF. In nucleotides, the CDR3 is TGCGCCAGCAGCCAAAAAGGACGGGGAAGCACTGAAGCTTTCTTT.

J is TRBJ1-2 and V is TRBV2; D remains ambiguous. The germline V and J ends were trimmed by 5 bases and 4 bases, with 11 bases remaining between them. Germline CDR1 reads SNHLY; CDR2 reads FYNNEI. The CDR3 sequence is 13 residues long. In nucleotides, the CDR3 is TGTGCCAGCAGTCAGTACAACAGCTATGGCTACACCTTC. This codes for CASSQYNSYGYTF.

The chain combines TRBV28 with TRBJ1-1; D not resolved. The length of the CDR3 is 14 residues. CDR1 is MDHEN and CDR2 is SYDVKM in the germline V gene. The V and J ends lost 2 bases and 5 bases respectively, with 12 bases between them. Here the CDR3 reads CASSLSRGRTEAFF. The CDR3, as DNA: TGTGCCAGCAGTTTAAGTCGCGGGAGGACTGAAGCTTTCTTT.

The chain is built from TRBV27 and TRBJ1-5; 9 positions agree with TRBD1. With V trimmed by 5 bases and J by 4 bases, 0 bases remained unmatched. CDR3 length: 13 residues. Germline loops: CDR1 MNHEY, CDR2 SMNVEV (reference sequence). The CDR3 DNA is TGTGCCAGCAGTGGACAGGGGAATCAGCCCCAGCATTTT. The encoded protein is CASSGQGNQPQHF.

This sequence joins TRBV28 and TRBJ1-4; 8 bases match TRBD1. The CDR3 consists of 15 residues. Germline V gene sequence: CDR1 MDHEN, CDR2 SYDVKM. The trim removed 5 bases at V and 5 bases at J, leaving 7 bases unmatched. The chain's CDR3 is CASSTPGGRNEKLFF. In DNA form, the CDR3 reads TGTGCCAGCAGTACGCCAGGGGGCCGGAATGAAAAACTGTTTTTT. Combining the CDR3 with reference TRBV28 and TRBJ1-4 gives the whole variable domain DVKVTQSSRYLVKRTGEKVFLECVQDMDHENMFWYRQDPGLGLRLIYFSYDVKMKEKGDIPEGYSVSREKKERFSLILESASTNQTSMYLCASSTPGGRNEKLFFGSGTQLSVL.

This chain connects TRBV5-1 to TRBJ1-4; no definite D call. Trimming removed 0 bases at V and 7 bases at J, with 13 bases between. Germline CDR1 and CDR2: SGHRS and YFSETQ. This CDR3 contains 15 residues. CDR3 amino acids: CASSLADTVGEKLFF. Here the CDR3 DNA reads TGCGCCAGCAGCTTGGCCGATACAGTGGGTGAAAAACTGTTTTTT.

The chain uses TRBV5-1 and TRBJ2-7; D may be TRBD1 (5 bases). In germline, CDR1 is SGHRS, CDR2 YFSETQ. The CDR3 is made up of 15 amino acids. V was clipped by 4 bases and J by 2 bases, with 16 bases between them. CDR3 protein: CASSPAQGYTYEQYF. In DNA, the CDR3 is TGCGCCAGCAGCCCGGCCCAGGGTTACACCTACGAGCAGTACTTC.

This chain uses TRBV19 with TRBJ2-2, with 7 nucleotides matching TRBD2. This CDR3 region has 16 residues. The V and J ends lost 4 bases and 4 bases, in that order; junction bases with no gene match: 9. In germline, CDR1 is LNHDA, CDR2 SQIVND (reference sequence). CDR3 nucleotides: TGTGCCAGTAGTACACGGACTAGTTGGACCACCGGGGAGCTGTTTTTT. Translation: CASSTRTSWTTGELFF.

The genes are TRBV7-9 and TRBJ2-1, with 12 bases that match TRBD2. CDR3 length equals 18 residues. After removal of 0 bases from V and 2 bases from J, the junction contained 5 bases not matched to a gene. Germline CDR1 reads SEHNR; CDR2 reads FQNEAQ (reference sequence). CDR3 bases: TGTGCCAGCAGCTTAGCCACTAGCGGGAGGACCCCCTACAATGAGCAGTTCTTC. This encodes CASSLATSGRTPYNEQFF.

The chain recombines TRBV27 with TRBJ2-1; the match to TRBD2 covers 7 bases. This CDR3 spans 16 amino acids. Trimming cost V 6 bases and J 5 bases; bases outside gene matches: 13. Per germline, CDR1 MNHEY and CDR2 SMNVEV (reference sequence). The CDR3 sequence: CASSRPSGTTHNEQFF. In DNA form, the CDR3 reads TGTGCCAGCAGCCGACCCTCGGGGACTACCCACAATGAGCAGTTCTTC.

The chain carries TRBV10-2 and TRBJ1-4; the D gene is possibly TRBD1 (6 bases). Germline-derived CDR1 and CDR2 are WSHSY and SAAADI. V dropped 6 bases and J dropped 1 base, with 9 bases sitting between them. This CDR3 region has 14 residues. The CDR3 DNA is TGCGCCAGCAGGGAGACAGGAACTAATGAAAAACTGTTTTTT. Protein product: CASRETGTNEKLFF.

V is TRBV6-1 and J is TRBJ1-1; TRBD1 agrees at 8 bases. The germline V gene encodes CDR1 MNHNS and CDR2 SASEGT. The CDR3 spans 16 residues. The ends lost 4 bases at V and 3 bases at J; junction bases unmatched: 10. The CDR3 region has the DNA TGTGCCAGCAGTGGAGGGAGGGACAGGATATACACTGAAGCTTTCTTT. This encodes CASSGGRDRIYTEAFF.

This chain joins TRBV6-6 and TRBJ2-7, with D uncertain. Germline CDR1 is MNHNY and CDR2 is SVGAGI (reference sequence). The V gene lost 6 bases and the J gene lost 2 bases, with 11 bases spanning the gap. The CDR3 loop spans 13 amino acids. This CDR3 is CASSPGTAYEQYF. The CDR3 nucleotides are TGTGCCAGCAGCCCAGGCACAGCCTACGAGCAGTACTTC.

In DNA form, the CDR3 reads TGTGCCAGCAGCTTCGTAGGGGGGGTAGCCAAAAACATTCAGTACTTC. Translation gives CASSFVGGVAKNIQYF. This rearrangement joins TRBV2 to TRBJ2-4, with D perhaps matching TRBD2 (7 bases). The V and J ends lost 6 bases and 0 bases respectively, with 15 bases between them. Germline V CDR1 and CDR2: SNHLY, FYNNEI. This CDR3 is built from 16 residues.

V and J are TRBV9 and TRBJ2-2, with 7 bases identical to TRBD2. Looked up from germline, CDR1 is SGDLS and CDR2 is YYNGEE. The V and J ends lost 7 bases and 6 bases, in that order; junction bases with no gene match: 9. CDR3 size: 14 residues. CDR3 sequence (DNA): TGTGCCAGCGAAGAGCGGGACCGAGCCGGGGAGCTGTTTTTT. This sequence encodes CASEERDRAGELFF.

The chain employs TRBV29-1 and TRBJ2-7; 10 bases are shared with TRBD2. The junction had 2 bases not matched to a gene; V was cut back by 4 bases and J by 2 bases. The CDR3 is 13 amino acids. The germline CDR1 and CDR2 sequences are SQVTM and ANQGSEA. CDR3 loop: CSVVTSGTYEQYF. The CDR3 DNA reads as TGCAGCGTTGTAACTAGCGGGACCTACGAGCAGTACTTC.